This passage covers 26 T cell receptor beta chains from one sample sequenced in a study of OX40 agonist ivuxolimab in advanced cancers. Method: immunoSEQ multiplex PCR; TCRdb's copy keeps in-frame clones and lacks some. Of 67,000 or so clones in the sample, about nine tenths were seen once. This sample comprised CD4+ or CD8+ T cells sorted from blood, obtained in a trial of the OX40 agonist ivuxolimab. These receptors were obtained from an adult with an advanced solid tumor such as melanoma, head and neck, liver or kidney cancer.

This clone appeared once. This rearrangement joins TRBV6-6 to TRBJ1-6; TRBD1 aligns across 7 bases. The CDR3 is 12 amino acids. The junction had 2 bases not matched to a gene; V was cut back by 8 bases and J by 7 bases. Germline V CDR1 and CDR2: MNHNY, SVGAGI (reference sequence). The CDR3 DNA reads as TGTGCCAGCGGGACAGTAAATTCACCCCTCCACTTT. Translation: CASGTVNSPLHF.

The chain links TRBV5-6 to TRBJ1-1; no clear D. This CDR3 has 17 amino acids. The V end was cut by 4 bases, the J end by 1 base, with 20 bases between. CDR1 is SGHDT and CDR2 is YYEEEE in the germline V gene. The CDR3 is CASSPRGRALGNTEAFF. As DNA, the CDR3 is TGTGCCAGCAGCCCCCGCGGCCGGGCCCTGGGGAACACTGAAGCTTTCTTT. Full variable domain (remainder filled in from reference TRBV5-6 and TRBJ1-1): DAGVTQSPTHLIKTRGQQVTLRCSPKSGHDTVSWYQQALGQGPQFIFQYYEEEERQRGNFPDRFSGHQFPNYSSELNVNALLLGDSALYLCASSPRGRALGNTEAFFGQGTRLTVV.

V gene TRBV11-2 combines with J gene TRBJ1-2, with a tentative D call TRBD1 (5 bases). V was shortened by 5 bases and J by 3 bases, with 13 bases between the two germline ends. CDR1 and CDR2 (germline): SGHAT, FQNNGV. The CDR3 runs to 14 residues. The CDR3 here is CASSTPRGDYGYTF. CDR3 bases: TGTGCCAGCAGCACACCACGGGGGGACTATGGCTACACCTTC.

This clone has only one observation. The chain carries TRBV19 and TRBJ2-1; TRBD2 aligns across 9 bases. CDR1 and CDR2 (germline): LNHDA, SQIVND (reference sequence). The CDR3 runs to 13 residues. Trimming removed 5 bases from V and 10 bases from J; junction bases left unmatched: 6. CDR3 sequence reads: CASSPLAGREQFF. The CDR3 DNA follows: TGTGCCAGTAGTCCTCTAGCGGGGCGGGAGCAGTTCTTC.

V and J are TRBV4-1 and TRBJ2-7; D might be TRBD2 (5 bases). Trimming pared 0 bases from V and 6 bases from J, leaving 9 bases between. Germline V CDR1 and CDR2: MGHRA, YSYEKL. The CDR3 runs to 13 residues. Here the CDR3 reads CASSQDGKVEQYF. The CDR3 bases are TGCGCCAGCAGCCAAGACGGGAAGGTCGAGCAGTACTTC.

This clone has a single count. This sequence joins TRBV4-2 and TRBJ1-1; no firm D call. CDR3 length: 14 amino acids. The ends were cut back, 3 bases at V and 3 bases at J, with 11 bases in the middle. CDR1 is LGHNA, CDR2 YNFKEQ, per germline. CDR3 region: CASSQMGSDTEAFF. CDR3 in DNA: TGTGCCAGCAGCCAGATGGGGTCGGACACTGAAGCTTTCTTT.

V is TRBV7-9 and J is TRBJ2-6; 7 bases align to TRBD1. After removal of 4 bases from V and 0 bases from J, the junction contained 9 bases not matched to a gene. There are 18 residues in the CDR3. Germline V CDR1 and CDR2: SEHNR, FQNEAQ (reference sequence). CDR3 region: CASSSTGARSSGANVLTF. For the CDR3, the DNA is TGTGCCAGCAGCTCCACAGGGGCAAGAAGCTCTGGGGCCAACGTCCTGACTTTC.

V usage is TRBV5-1 and J usage is TRBJ2-6; no clear D. The V and J ends lost 0 bases and 2 bases respectively, with 6 bases between them. The germline V gene encodes CDR1 SGHRS and CDR2 YFSETQ. This CDR3 has 15 amino acids. The CDR3 here is CASSLDVTGANVLTF. The CDR3 DNA reads TGCGCCAGCAGCTTGGATGTTACTGGGGCCAACGTCCTGACTTTC.

This clone was found a few times. V usage is TRBV9 and J usage is TRBJ2-1; 8 nucleotides agree with TRBD2. The V gene end was trimmed by 0 bases and the J gene end by 0 bases; junction bases not matched to a gene: 5. CDR1 and CDR2 (germline): SGDLS, YYNGEE. This CDR3 spans 17 amino acids. The CDR3 protein is CASSVGFGTSSYNEQFF. The CDR3 region has the DNA TGTGCCAGCAGCGTAGGTTTTGGGACTAGCTCCTACAATGAGCAGTTCTTC.

The rearrangement links TRBV5-1 to TRBJ2-1; 7 bases align to TRBD1. V gave up 5 bases and J gave up 6 bases; unmatched junction bases: 11. Germline V lookup: CDR1 SGHRS, CDR2 YFSETQ. The CDR3 length is 15 residues. CDR3 sequence (DNA): TGCGCCAGCAGTTTAGGAACAGGGGATTTCAATGAGCAGTTCTTC. Protein sequence: CASSLGTGDFNEQFF. Together with reference TRBV5-1 and TRBJ2-1, the CDR3 gives the full variable domain: KAGVTQTPRYLIKTRGQQVTLSCSPISGHRSVSWYQQTPGQGLQFLFEYFSETQRNKGNFPGRFSGRQFSNSRSEMNVSTLELGDSALYLCASSLGTGDFNEQFFGPGTRLTVL.

This clone is deemed medium-sized (0.01 to 0.1%). The chain is built from TRBV18 and TRBJ1-4, with 7 bases fitting TRBD1. Losses at the gene ends were 4 bases for V and 5 bases for J; bases not matched to a gene: 7. The CDR3 has 15 residues. Germline CDR1 KGHSH, CDR2 LQKENI. The DNA for the CDR3 is TGTGCCAGCTCACTACGAGGGACAGAAAATGAAAAACTGTTTTTT. Its translation is CASSLRGTENEKLFF. The full variable domain, its missing parts supplied by reference TRBV18 and TRBJ1-4, is NAGVMQNPRHLVRRRGQEARLRCSPMKGHSHVYWYRQLPEEGLKFMVYLQKENIIDESGMPKERFSAEFPKEGPSILRIQQVVRGDSAAYFCASSLRGTENEKLFFGSGTQLSVL.

This chain connects TRBV6-6 to TRBJ1-4; the D gene is possibly TRBD1 (5 bases). CDR3 size: 15 residues. Germline CDR1 reads MNHNY; CDR2 reads SVGAGI (reference sequence). Between the trimmed V and J ends, which lost 6 bases and 8 bases, there was a span of 19 bases. Here the CDR3 reads CASSPGEGLGEKLFF. CDR3 nucleotides: TGTGCCAGCAGCCCCGGAGAGGGGCTTGGCGAAAAACTGTTTTTT.

The chain joins TRBV7-2 to TRBJ2-7, with a possible D match to TRBD1 (6 bases). V lost 6 bases and J lost 7, with 25 bases in between. The CDR3 has 16 residues. Per germline, CDR1 SGHTA and CDR2 FQGNSA. CDR3 DNA: TGTGCCAGCAGTTCACGACAACAGGGCTCCCTGGGGGAGCAGTACTTC. It codes for CASSSRQQGSLGEQYF.

This clone has a single count. J is TRBJ2-2 and V is TRBV7-9; D is unclear. V dropped 2 bases and J dropped 2 bases, with 12 bases sitting between them. CDR1 SEHNR and CDR2 FQNEAQ come from the germline V gene (reference sequence). This CDR3 has 16 amino acids. For the CDR3, the DNA is TGTGCCAGCAGCTTATATCGCAGACCCAACACCGGGGAGCTGTTTTTT. This sequence encodes CASSLYRRPNTGELFF.

V and J are TRBV4-2 and TRBJ2-3; 10 bases are a match to TRBD2. Germline V gene data show CDR1 as LGHNA and CDR2 as YNFKEQ. V lost 3 bases and J lost 0; bases outside the gene matches: 6. The CDR3 sequence is 17 residues long. CDR3 nucleotide sequence: TGTGCCAGCAGCCAGTCAGCGGGGGGGGGTAGCACAGATACGCAGTATTTT. Protein sequence: CASSQSAGGGSTDTQYF.

The chain is built from TRBV2 and TRBJ1-2; tentative D call: TRBD1 (5 bases). V was trimmed by 6 bases and J by 1 base, leaving 12 bases between them. The CDR3 has 14 residues. Germline V gives CDR1 SNHLY, CDR2 FYNNEI. The CDR3 nucleotides read TGTGCCAGCAGGGGGGACGGACTTAACTATGGCTACACCTTC. Its protein is CASRGDGLNYGYTF.

The chain uses TRBV20-1 and TRBJ1-2; D ambiguous. The CDR3 has 11 residues. V was trimmed by 6 bases and J by 4 bases, leaving 9 bases between them. Germline V gene lookup returns CDR1 DFQATT and CDR2 SNEGSKA (reference sequence). This CDR3 reads CSATAGYGYTF. The CDR3 coding sequence is TGCAGTGCCACCGCCGGCTATGGCTACACCTTC.

The chain has TRBV7-8 and TRBJ2-7; 9 bases match TRBD1. V lost 0 bases, J lost 2 bases, and 5 bases stayed unmatched. The CDR3 has 16 residues. From germline, CDR1 is SGHVS and CDR2 FQNEAQ. The CDR3 reads CASSLAATGGAYEQYF. CDR3 nucleotides: TGTGCCAGCAGCTTAGCGGCCACAGGGGGCGCCTACGAGCAGTACTTC.

In its sample, this clone was seen once. J is TRBJ1-1 and V is TRBV5-1, with 7 bases fitting TRBD1. Per the germline V gene, CDR1 is SGHRS and CDR2 is YFSETQ. V trimming: 4 bases; J trimming: 4 bases; junction bases outside the gene matches: 10. CDR3 length: 15 residues. The CDR3 region has the DNA TGCGCCAGCAGCCCAGTACAGGGGAGAGGCACTGAAGCTTTCTTT. Encoded protein: CASSPVQGRGTEAFF.

V gene TRBV6-5 combines with J gene TRBJ2-5, with a possible D match to TRBD2 (5 bases). The CDR3 contains 14 residues. Trimming took off 6 bases at V and 6 bases at J, with 17 bases between the two ends. Germline CDR1 MNHEY, CDR2 SVGAGI. This CDR3 reads CASRPFGVGKTQYF. As DNA, the CDR3 is TGTGCCAGCAGGCCCTTCGGGGTGGGAAAGACCCAGTACTTC.

The chain joins TRBV30 to TRBJ1-2; a weak D match, TRBD1 (5 bases). The V end lost 3 bases, the J end lost 0 bases, and 8 bases lay between the germline ends. The CDR3 length is 13 residues. Per germline, CDR1 GTSNPN and CDR2 SVGIG (reference sequence). This CDR3 reads CAWSRQSNYGYTF. DNA for the CDR3: TGTGCCTGGAGCAGACAGTCTAACTATGGCTACACCTTC.

This clone was seen more than once but under ten times. The rearrangement links TRBV30 to TRBJ1-6; 9 bases map to TRBD1. The germline V gene has CDR1 GTSNPN and CDR2 SVGIG (reference sequence). Trimming took 3 bases from V and 6 from J; bases not matched to a gene: 21. The CDR3 length is 20 residues. CDR3 residues: CAWRARTGGARRPINSPLHF. The CDR3 region has the DNA TGTGCCTGGAGGGCCCGTACAGGGGGCGCGAGACGGCCAATTAATTCACCCCTCCACTTT.

This clone has just one count. The gene calls are TRBV5-1 and TRBJ2-7; TRBD2 is a possible D gene (7 bases). CDR3 size: 17 residues. V dropped 0 bases and J dropped 0 bases, with 16 bases sitting between them. In germline, CDR1 is SGHRS, CDR2 YFSETQ. The CDR3 loop is CASSLGVGGDYSYEQYF. The CDR3 DNA follows: TGCGCCAGCAGCTTGGGCGTAGGGGGGGACTACTCCTACGAGCAGTACTTC.

The V call is TRBV11-1, the J call TRBJ2-1, with 9 nucleotides matching TRBD2. The V gene's germline CDR1 is SGHAT and CDR2 FQDESV (reference sequence). The CDR3 consists of 16 residues. Trimming cost V 2 bases and J 7 bases; bases outside gene matches: 9. The CDR3 DNA sequence: TGTGCCAGCAGCTTATACGGGACTAGCCCTTCTAATGAGCAGTTCTTC. It specifies CASSLYGTSPSNEQFF.

V is TRBV6-8 and J is TRBJ2-7; 10 bases line up with TRBD1. The junction had 1 base not matched to a gene; V was cut back by 5 bases and J by 6 bases. Germline V gives CDR1 MNHGY, CDR2 SAAAGT. The CDR3 sequence is 12 residues long. The CDR3 nucleotides read TGTGCCAGCAGTCGGGACAGGGGCGAGCAGTACTTC. This codes for CASSRDRGEQYF.

This sequence joins TRBV7-9 and TRBJ1-2; D is possibly TRBD1 (5 bases). Trimming removed 3 bases from V and 6 bases from J, with 11 bases in between. In germline, CDR1 is SEHNR, CDR2 FQNEAQ (reference sequence). The CDR3 runs to 13 residues. This CDR3 reads CASSFGRGDGYTF. CDR3 sequence (DNA): TGTGCCAGCAGCTTCGGGCGGGGGGATGGCTACACCTTC.